The 12 T cell receptor beta chains listed next were all sequenced from one sample in a study of vaccination and CD4 T cells after COVID-19. Their target antigens are unknown. Scientists ran DNA taken from cultured CD4+ T cells through the Oncomine TCR Beta short-read assay for sequencing. TCRdb called the PCR reads again in MiXCR, with one record for every CDR3 protein. Altogether approximately 15,000 distinct CDR3 sequences are present, 74% being singletons, with the ten largest covering roughly 16%. Sample treatment: roughly ten-day PBMC culture with coronavirus spike peptide pools or control peptides (ViraFEST assay). Sequencing was carried out using CD4+ T cells from blood, cultured in vitro. The receptors derive from a human donor who had recovered from COVID-19.

Notes on this clonotype: One junction end disagrees with the germline gene, perhaps due to a read error. The chain links TRBV19 to TRBJ2-2; TRBD2 matches 13 bases. Per germline, CDR1 LNHDA and CDR2 SQIVND (reference sequence). This CDR3 is built from 15 residues. The CDR3 bases are TGTGCCAGTAGACAAGGACTAGCGGGAGCCGGGGGGCTGTTTTTT. This translates into CASRQGLAGAGGLFF.

To note about this clonotype: One end of the junction does not line up with germline, which may come from a read error. The V call is TRBV2, the J call TRBJ2-6, with 9 bases identical to TRBD1. Germline-derived CDR1 and CDR2 are SNHLY and FYNNEI. The CDR3 is made up of 17 amino acids. The DNA for the CDR3 is TGTGCCAACAGTGATAGGACAGGGGCGTCTGGGGCCAACGTCCTGACTTTC. Its translation: CANSDRTGASGANVLTF.

As regards this clonotype: Possible read error: a much larger clone is one base away. The chain combines TRBV7-2 with TRBJ2-7, with 11 bases that match TRBD2. The CDR3 contains 13 residues. Germline V CDR1 and CDR2: SGHTA, FQGNSA. In DNA, the CDR3 is TGTGTCAGCAGGCGGACTAGCGGGTACGAGCAGTACTTC. As protein: CVSRRTSGYEQYF.

The V gene is TRBV20-1, the J gene TRBJ2-3; D is possibly TRBD1 or TRBD2 (5 bases each). CDR3 length: 17 amino acids. The V gene's germline CDR1 is DFQATT and CDR2 SNEGSKA (reference sequence). V was trimmed by 4 bases and J by 2 bases, leaving 22 bases between them. This CDR3 is CSAMGLGTRKVTDTQYF. CDR3 coding DNA: TGCAGTGCTATGGGCCTCGGGACCCGAAAGGTCACAGATACGCAGTATTTT.

J is TRBJ1-5 and V is TRBV6-2 or TRBV6-3; D ambiguous. Germline CDR1 reads MNHEY; CDR2 reads SVGEGT. V gave up 2 bases and J gave up 4 bases, with 9 bases separating them. This CDR3 has 14 residues. CDR3 region: CASSYVAVNQPQHF. The CDR3 DNA is TGTGCCAGCAGTTACGTCGCAGTTAATCAGCCCCAGCATTTT.

The CDR3: CASRRQGGETEAFF. DNA for the CDR3: TGTGCCAGCCGCCGACAGGGGGGGGAGACTGAAGCTTTCTTT. The V gene is TRBV19, the J gene TRBJ1-1; 9 nucleotides agree with TRBD1. CDR1 and CDR2 (germline): LNHDA, SQIVND (reference sequence). J lost 5 bases, V lost 9 bases, and 10 bases had no gene match. The CDR3 runs to 14 residues.

With regard to this clonotype: The junction does not match germline at one end; this may be a read error. This sequence joins TRBV2 and TRBJ1-5; no clear D gene. Germline CDR1 SNHLY, CDR2 FYNNEI. This CDR3 contains 15 residues. Here the CDR3 reads CASRGVRDSARGEYF. The CDR3 region has the DNA TGTGCCAGCAGGGGTGTGAGGGATTCGGCTAGAGGAGAGTATTTT.

V gene TRBV5-1 combines with J gene TRBJ2-3, with D perhaps TRBD1 (5 bases). This CDR3 has 14 amino acids. The V end lost 0 bases, the J end lost 3 bases, and 8 bases lay between the germline ends. Germline V gives CDR1 SGHRS, CDR2 YFSETQ. DNA of the CDR3: TGCGCCAGCAGCTTGGGACAGAAAACAGATACGCAGTATTTT. Amino acid sequence: CASSLGQKTDTQYF.

The J gene is TRBJ1-1, the V gene TRBV2, with 7 nucleotides matching TRBD1. V lost 6 bases, J lost 1 base, and 5 bases stayed unmatched. CDR3 size: 14 residues. In germline, CDR1 is SNHLY, CDR2 FYNNEI. CDR3 sequence reads: CASRGGQKNTEAFF. The CDR3 DNA reads TGTGCCAGCAGGGGGGGACAGAAGAACACTGAAGCTTTCTTT.

The chain joins TRBV20-1 to TRBJ1-6; D not resolved. Germline-derived CDR1 and CDR2 are DFQATT and SNEGSKA (reference sequence). With 1 base removed from V and 8 bases from J, the gap between germline ends came to 12 bases. This CDR3 is built from 14 residues. DNA for the CDR3: TGCAGTGCTAGAGGGGTGGCGGGCGATTCACCCCTCCACTTT. As protein: CSARGVAGDSPLHF.

Comments on this clonotype: The DNA is left out, because the CDR3 cannot be placed on it with certainty; the CDR3 is given as TCRdb lists it. V usage is TRBV20-1 and J usage is TRBJ1-5; the D call in the table, TRBD1, was not verified against the DNA. The germline gives CDR1 DFQATT, CDR2 SNEGSKA (reference sequence). The CDR3 adds up to 13 amino acids, both ends counted. Here the CDR3 reads CSASTSRLSPSIF.

This chain joins TRBV18 and TRBJ2-2; TRBD1 is a possible D gene (7 bases). This CDR3 spans 15 amino acids. Germline loops: CDR1 KGHSH, CDR2 LQKENI. The V end lost 3 bases, the J end lost 3 bases, and 11 bases lay between the germline ends. In DNA, the CDR3 is TGTGCCAGCTCACCCTCCAGGGGGGACACCGGGGAGCTGTTTTTT. As protein: CASSPSRGDTGELFF.